A selection of T cell receptor beta chains follows, all from one sample in a study of T-cell reconstitution after alpha-beta-depleted transplantation in children. TCRdb itself ran the PCR reads through MiXCR, one entry per CDR3 protein. The table has 400,000 to 500,000 distinct CDR3 sequences, approximately 11% seen once. Sequenced here: PBMCs from the stem cell graft donor, sampled from the stem cell graft. The receptor set was obtained from a human donor who donated a stem cell graft to a child with acute myeloid leukemia. Each CDR3 is given with its conserved first and last residue. A D gene is named only where the DNA matches it firmly. Only some rows state a clone size, as once, few, many or a class for expanded clones.

J,V,size,D,CDR3,DNA
TRBJ2-7,TRBV20-1,.,TRBD2,CSATSSTSGYEQYF,TGCAGTGCTACCTCATCGACTAGCGGGTACGAGCAGTACTTC
TRBJ1-3,TRBV6-5,once,TRBD1,CASSSGTGVGNTIYF,TGTGCCAGCAGTTCTGGGACAGGGGTAGGAAACACCATATATTTT
TRBJ2-1,TRBV15,.,.,CATSLRDGGRDEQFF,TGTGCCACCAGCCTGAGGGATGGGGGGCGGGATGAGCAGTTCTTC
TRBJ2-7,TRBV7-2,many,.,CASSLVGDTAYEQYF,TGTGCCAGCAGCTTAGTAGGGGACACAGCTTACGAGCAGTACTTC
TRBJ1-6,TRBV20-1,many,TRBD1,CSAKAVTGGYSPLHF,TGCAGTGCTAAGGCGGTGACAGGGGGCTATTCACCCCTCCACTTT
TRBJ2-3,TRBV5-4,few,TRBD2,CASSRSGGYDTQYF,TGTGCCAGCAGCCGTAGCGGGGGGTACGATACGCAGTATTTT
TRBJ2-1,TRBV7-9,.,.,CASSPKGVVEQFF,TGTGCCAGCAGCCCGAAAGGGGTAGTTGAGCAGTTCTTC
TRBJ2-7,TRBV6-5,few,TRBD2,CASRLTSGATYEQYF,TGTGCCAGCAGGCTGACTAGCGGGGCCACCTACGAGCAGTACTTC
TRBJ1-2,TRBV29-1,few,TRBD1,CSANPGQGNYGYTF,TGCAGCGCCAACCCTGGACAGGGAAACTATGGCTACACCTTC
TRBJ2-3,TRBV29-1,many,.,CSVEPTSLRTDTQYF,TGCAGCGTTGAACCCACTAGCTTACGCACAGATACGCAGTATTTT
TRBJ2-7,TRBV18,few,TRBD1,CASSPGTGNSYEQYF,TGTGCCAGCTCACCCGGGACAGGTAACTCCTACGAGCAGTACTTC
TRBJ2-2,TRBV5-1,many,.,CASTVGGAGGELFF,TGCGCCAGCACGGTCGGGGGCGCAGGCGGGGAGCTGTTTTTT
TRBJ1-3,TRBV12-3/TRBV12-4,few,.,CASSPSIGNTIYF,TGTGCCAGCAGTCCAAGTATCGGAAACACCATATATTTT
TRBJ1-2,TRBV4-3,many,.,CASSQVGDAINYGYTF,TGCGCCAGCAGCCAAGTTGGGGACGCGATCAACTATGGCTACACCTTC
TRBJ2-3,TRBV10-3,many,.,CAISGPGAAADTQYF,TGTGCCATCAGCGGTCCAGGGGCGGCCGCAGATACGCAGTATTTT
TRBJ2-5,TRBV19,.,.,CASSTPDRKETQYF,TGTGCCAGTAGTACCCCGGACAGAAAAGAGACCCAGTACTTC
TRBJ2-1,TRBV9,.,.,CASSPSLASYNEQFF,TGTGCCAGCAGCCCTTCGTTAGCATCCTACAATGAGCAGTTCTTC
TRBJ2-5,TRBV7-2,.,TRBD2,CASSLSWAGGETQYF,TGTGCCAGCAGCTTATCTTGGGCGGGAGGAGAGACCCAGTACTTC
TRBJ2-2,TRBV11-3,many,.,CASSLDGTGELFF,TGTGCCAGCAGCTTAGACGGCACCGGGGAGCTGTTTTTT
TRBJ2-1,TRBV7-7,.,TRBD2,CASSQLAGGPYEQFF,TGTGCTAGCAGCCAACTAGCGGGGGGGCCATATGAGCAGTTCTTC
TRBJ2-7,TRBV6-2/TRBV6-3,few,TRBD2,CASSYSPSGRGLSGKFYEQYF,TGTGCCAGCAGTTACTCCCCTAGCGGGCGCGGCTTAAGCGGCAAATTCTACGAGCAGTACTTC
TRBJ1-2,TRBV16,.,.,CASTLQPGAYGYTF,TGTGCCAGCACCCTACAACCAGGTGCCTATGGCTACACCTTC
TRBJ2-7,TRBV5-1,many,.,CASSQNGGATYEQYF,TGCGCCAGCAGCCAAAACGGTGGCGCAACCTACGAGCAGTACTTC
TRBJ1-1,TRBV18,.,.,CASSPRTTTEAFF,TGTGCCAGCTCACCGCGGACAACCACTGAAGCTTTCTTT
TRBJ2-1,TRBV20-1,.,.,CSARGEAGYNEQFF,TGCAGTGCTAGAGGGGAAGCGGGTTACAATGAGCAGTTCTTC
TRBJ1-5,TRBV11-1,few,.,CASSSDESGAWDNQPQHF,TGTGCCAGCAGCTCCGATGAGTCGGGGGCGTGGGACAATCAGCCCCAGCATTTT
TRBJ2-6,TRBV20-1,few,.,CSAGGQRNDSGANVLTF,TGCAGTGCGGGGGGACAAAGAAATGATTCTGGGGCCAACGTCCTGACTTTC
TRBJ2-1,TRBV7-3,.,.,CASSFVGSGYNEQFF,TGTGCCAGCAGCTTCGTAGGTAGCGGCTACAATGAGCAGTTCTTC
TRBJ2-1,TRBV11-1,.,TRBD2,CASSLVGGTSVEPRVGEQFF,TGTGCCAGCAGCTTAGTAGGCGGGACTAGCGTCGAACCCCGCGTAGGGGAGCAGTTCTTC
TRBJ2-6,TRBV3-1,few,.,CASSQVRSGANVLTF,TGTGCCAGCAGCCAAGTGCGTTCTGGGGCCAACGTCCTGACTTTC
TRBJ2-5,TRBV5-1,.,TRBD1,CASSRDRVLETQYF,TGCGCCAGCAGCAGGGACAGGGTCCTCGAGACCCAGTACTTC
TRBJ2-1,TRBV20-1,.,TRBD2,CSATLGGAIVHEQFF,TGCAGTGCTACCCTCGGGGGGGCCATTGTCCATGAGCAGTTCTTC
TRBJ1-1,TRBV20-1,.,.,CSARGAQRLNTEAFF,TGCAGTGCTAGAGGCGCACAGCGGCTGAACACTGAAGCTTTCTTT
TRBJ2-1,TRBV7-3,many,.,CASSLTQNNEQFF,TGTGCCAGCAGCTTAACACAAAACAATGAGCAGTTCTTC
TRBJ1-6,TRBV6-1,few,.,CASSEEFAGASPLHF,TGTGCCAGCAGTGAAGAATTTGCAGGGGCTTCACCCCTCCACTTT
TRBJ2-3,TRBV29-1,many,.,CSVEDLQGPSTDTQYF,TGCAGCGTTGAAGATCTGCAGGGCCCTAGCACAGATACGCAGTATTTT
TRBJ2-5,TRBV11-2,many,TRBD1,CASSTGQGWGETQYF,TGTGCCAGCAGCACCGGACAGGGGTGGGGAGAGACCCAGTACTTC
TRBJ2-1,TRBV20-1,few,.,CSATQGWNNEQFF,TGCAGTGCCACACAGGGTTGGAACAATGAGCAGTTCTTC
TRBJ2-5,TRBV5-1,many,.,CASSSLPSETQYF,TGCGCCAGCAGCTCACTTCCAAGCGAGACCCAGTACTTC
TRBJ2-1,TRBV12-3/TRBV12-4,many,.,CASSLEESYNEQFF,TGTGCCAGCAGTTTGGAGGAGTCCTACAATGAGCAGTTCTTC
TRBJ2-6,TRBV6-1,few,.,CASSDNGGANVLTF,TGTGCCAGCAGTGACAACGGTGGGGCCAACGTCCTGACTTTC
TRBJ2-3,TRBV20-1,.,.,CSARPGPSSSTDTQYF,TGCAGTGCTAGACCAGGGCCCTCCTCTAGCACAGATACGCAGTATTTT
TRBJ2-1,TRBV6-1,many,TRBD2,CASSQPRTSGLSNEQFF,TGTGCCAGCAGTCAACCTAGGACTAGCGGGTTGAGTAATGAGCAGTTCTTC
TRBJ1-2,TRBV5-1,few,.,CASSPTLGFSYGYTF,TGCGCCAGCAGCCCCACCCTCGGGTTCTCCTATGGCTACACCTTC
TRBJ2-7,TRBV29-1,few,TRBD1,CSVRGGQGGYEQYF,TGCAGCGTCCGGGGGGGACAGGGGGGTTACGAGCAGTACTTC
TRBJ2-5,TRBV29-1,few,.,CSVVIQETQYF,TGCAGCGTTGTAATACAAGAGACCCAGTACTTC
TRBJ2-5,TRBV4-2,.,TRBD1,CASSQDPPGQGQETQYF,TGTGCCAGCAGCCAAGACCCACCGGGACAGGGGCAAGAGACCCAGTACTTC
TRBJ2-6,TRBV3-1,.,.,CASSHLAARGSGANVLTF,TGTGCCAGCAGCCACTTGGCCGCGAGAGGTTCTGGGGCCAACGTCCTGACTTTC